Detailed here is one T cell receptor beta chain. These data belong to a study of cytotoxic CD8 clonotypes in ibrutinib-treated CLL. The wider study: Collecting the response samples happened after a median around twelve months of treatment, with a range of 6 to 36.

This CDR3 is built from 12 residues. Between the trimmed V and J ends, which lost 5 bases and 5 bases, there was a span of 10 bases. The germline CDR1 and CDR2 sequences are SGHAT and FQDESV (reference sequence). TCRdb keeps only in-frame clones here, not all; method: immunoSEQ multiplex PCR. The sample records some 84,000 clones, around 84% being singletons. This receptor was obtained from a human donor with chronic lymphocytic leukemia. Sequences were derived from PBMCs, sampled before ibrutinib treatment. The chain uses TRBV11-1 and TRBJ2-7, with D unclear. This CDR3 reads CASSLTVHEQYF. CDR3 nucleotide sequence: TGTGCCAGCAGCCTAACGGTCCACGAGCAGTACTTC.